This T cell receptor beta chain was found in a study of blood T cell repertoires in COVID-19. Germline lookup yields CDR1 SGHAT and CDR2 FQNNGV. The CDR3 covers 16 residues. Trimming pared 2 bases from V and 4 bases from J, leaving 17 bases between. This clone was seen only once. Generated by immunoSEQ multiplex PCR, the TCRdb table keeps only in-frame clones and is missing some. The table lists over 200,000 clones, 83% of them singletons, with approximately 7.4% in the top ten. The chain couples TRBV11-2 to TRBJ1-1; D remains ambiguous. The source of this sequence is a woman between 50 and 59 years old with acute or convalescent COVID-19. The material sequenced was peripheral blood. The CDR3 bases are TGTGCCAGCAGCTTACGCCCTCAGGCGTTGAGCACTGAAGCTTTCTTT. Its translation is CASSLRPQALSTEAFF.